The entry below describes one T cell receptor beta chain. Its antigen is as yet unknown. These data are taken from a study of cytomegalovirus exposure and HLA in healthy donors. Study-wide results and caveats: Cytomegalovirus association was assigned to more than 150 TCR beta chains.

The table came from immunoSEQ multiplex PCR; TCRdb's copy has only in-frame clones and leaves some out. The data show 150,000 to 200,000 clones, approximately 88% seen once. Germline assignment: CDR1 LGHNA and CDR2 YSLEER. This CDR3 spans 15 amino acids. V lost 4 bases and J lost 3, with 16 bases in between. Separation from the 666-subject first cohort characterized the roughly 120-subject validation cohort, to which the donors belonged. The V and J genes are TRBV4-3 and TRBJ2-7; a weak D match, TRBD2 (7 bases). Sequencing was done on a sample of PBMCs. The clonotype originates from a man between 18 and 35 years old in good health and CMV-seropositive. Here the CDR3 DNA reads TGCGCCAGCAGCCCCGGACTAGGGGGGAACTACGAGCAGTACTTC. This translates into CASSPGLGGNYEQYF.